These 3 T cell receptor beta chains were sequenced from one sample in a study of T-cell memory formation after mild COVID-19. Via MiXCR, TCRdb re-called the 5' RACE reads, giving one row per CDR3 protein. The sample has 200,000 to 250,000 distinct CDR3 sequences; approximately 9% are singletons. The specimen sequenced was PBMCs or a T cell subset sorted from them (not recorded which). Receptors were obtained from a man younger than 35 who had mild COVID-19 (a few samples of this study predate the infection). Cell type and time point are not known.

This chain links TRBV11-3 with TRBJ2-3; 7 nucleotides agree with TRBD1. Germline V CDR1 and CDR2: SGHNT, YENEEA. This CDR3 region has 15 residues. The V gene end was trimmed by 10 bases and the J gene end by 5 bases; junction bases not matched to a gene: 15. The CDR3 spells CATSRGGPKGDTQYF. The CDR3 DNA reads as TGTGCCACTTCGCGAGGGGGCCCTAAGGGAGATACGCAGTATTTT.

This clonotype turned up a few times. The chain is built from TRBV7-8 and TRBJ2-3; D might be TRBD1 or TRBD2, each matching 5 bases. V lost 6 bases and J lost 2, with 15 bases in between. The CDR3 extends over 15 amino acids. Germline V lookup: CDR1 SGHVS, CDR2 FQNEAQ. The CDR3 DNA follows: TGTGCCAGCAGGCTTACGTGGGGACCCACAGATACGCAGTATTTT. As protein: CASRLTWGPTDTQYF.

This clonotype was picked up many times. The genes are TRBV28 and TRBJ2-1, with 9 bases that match TRBD2. The CDR3 runs 16 residues. Germline loops: CDR1 MDHEN, CDR2 SYDVKM. Trimming removed 6 bases from V and 5 bases from J; junction bases left unmatched: 11. The DNA for the CDR3 is TGTGCCAGCAGACCGTCCGGGACTAGCCCCCACAATGAGCAGTTCTTC. This translates into CASRPSGTSPHNEQFF.